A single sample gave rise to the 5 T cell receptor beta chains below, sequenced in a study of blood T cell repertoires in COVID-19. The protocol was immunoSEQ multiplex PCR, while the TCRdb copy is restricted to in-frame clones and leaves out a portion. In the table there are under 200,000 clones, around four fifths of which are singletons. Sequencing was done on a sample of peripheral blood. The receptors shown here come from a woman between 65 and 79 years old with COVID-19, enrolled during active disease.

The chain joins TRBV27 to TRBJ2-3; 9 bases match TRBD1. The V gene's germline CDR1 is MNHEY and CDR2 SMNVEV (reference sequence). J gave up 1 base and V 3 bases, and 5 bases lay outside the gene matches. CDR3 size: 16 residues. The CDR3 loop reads CASSFGQGLGTDTQYF. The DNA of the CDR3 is TGTGCCAGCAGTTTCGGACAGGGGCTCGGCACAGATACGCAGTATTTT.

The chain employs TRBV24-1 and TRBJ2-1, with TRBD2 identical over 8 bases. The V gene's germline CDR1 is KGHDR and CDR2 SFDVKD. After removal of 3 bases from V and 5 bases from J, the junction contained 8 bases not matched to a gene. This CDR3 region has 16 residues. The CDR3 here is CATSDPGLAQNNEQFF. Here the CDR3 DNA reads TGTGCCACCAGTGATCCTGGACTAGCCCAGAACAATGAGCAGTTCTTC.

In DNA form, the CDR3 reads TGTGCCAGCAGTCCACTAGCGGGGGGCCGATACGAGCAGTACGTC. Translated: CASSPLAGGRYEQYV. The V call is TRBV28, the J call TRBJ2-7, with 12 positions matching TRBD2. The CDR3 runs to 15 residues. Germline lookup yields CDR1 MDHEN and CDR2 SYDVKM. Trimming cost V 5 bases and J 4 bases; bases outside gene matches: 6.

The chain's CDR3 is CSASPPGGWEQYF. For the CDR3, the DNA is TGCAGTGCTAGTCCCCCGGGAGGTTGGGAGCAGTACTTC. This chain connects TRBV20-1 to TRBJ2-7; 7 bases map to TRBD2. Germline V lookup: CDR1 DFQATT, CDR2 SNEGSKA (reference sequence). V shed 3 bases, J shed 7 bases, and the junction held 9 bases outside the gene matches. This CDR3 has 13 residues.

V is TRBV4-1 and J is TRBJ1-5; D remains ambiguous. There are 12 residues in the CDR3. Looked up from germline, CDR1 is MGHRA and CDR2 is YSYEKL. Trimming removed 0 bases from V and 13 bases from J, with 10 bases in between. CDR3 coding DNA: TGCGCCAGCAGCCAAGATGGGAGTCTTCAGCATTTT. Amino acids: CASSQDGSLQHF.